This TCR beta chain was observed in a study of CD8 T cells in ankylosing spondylitis. Quantitative 5'-RACE with molecular barcodes produced the TCR beta libraries. Each CDR3 protein gets one entry after TCRdb re-called the 5' RACE reads with MiXCR. The sample has 45,000 to 60,000 distinct CDR3 sequences; approximately 7.4% are singletons. Study-wide points: Apparently characteristic of ankylosing spondylitis blood was a TCR beta motif (fewer than 10 highly homologous variants). As for the disease-linked clones, they showed a CD8+ phenotype and occurred at relatively low frequencies in peripheral blood. Clones tied to disease were said to be significantly enriched in matched ankylosing spondylitis synovial fluid.

Germline V gives CDR1 SGHTA, CDR2 FQGNSA. The CDR3 runs to 14 residues. V was cut by 5 bases and J by 0 bases, with 10 bases left in between. Regarding this clonotype: No antigen is known for it.

J is TRBJ1-1 and V is TRBV7-2, with D uncertain. What was sequenced was blood, either unsorted or a sorted T cell fraction (not recorded which). This sequence was found in a female donor with ankylosing spondylitis or in good health (not recorded which). The CDR3 loop reads CASSRPGVNTEAFF. CDR3 DNA sequence: TGTGCCAGCAGCCGCCCGGGAGTGAACACTGAAGCTTTCTTT.